This T cell receptor (beta chain) appears in the sequencing data of a study of shared T cell receptors in the human thymus. TCRdb's copy holds only in-frame clones and misses some; the assay was immunoSEQ multiplex PCR. The sample comprises more than 300,000 clones, approximately 95% of which are singletons, and approximately 0.018% rests with the top ten. The germline CDR1 and CDR2 sequences are SGHVS and FQNEAQ. CDR3 size: 14 residues. V lost 5 bases, J lost 6 bases, and 15 bases lay in between. This receptor was taken from a human donor. The chain recombines TRBV7-8 with TRBJ2-3, with D possibly matching TRBD2 (6 bases). Sequencing was carried out using thymocytes. The CDR3 sequence is CASSLRTKGDTQYF. CDR3 DNA sequence: TGTGCCAGCAGCCTGAGGACTAAAGGGGATACGCAGTATTTT.